This T cell receptor (beta chain) was sequenced in a study of blood T cell repertoires in COVID-19. There are 12 residues in the CDR3. Germline V CDR1 and CDR2: SEHNR, FQNEAQ (reference sequence). V shed 4 bases and J shed 4 bases, with 7 bases lying between them. As handled by the study authors: By means of reference gene primer amplification, nucleated cell counts were estimated. Clones were sequenced by immunoSEQ multiplex PCR, and TCRdb holds only the in-frame ones, with some missing. V and J calls plus clone size are reproduced from that table; the DNA served to infer D and trimming. Of some 530,000 clones in the sample, around 85% are singletons; the top ten hold 6.5% to 9.5%.

This TCR was recovered from a woman aged 55-70 years who had recovered from COVID-19. V is TRBV7-9 and J is TRBJ1-1, with D perhaps TRBD1 (5 bases). The sequenced material came from PBMCs or T cells enriched from blood (not recorded which). In nucleotides, the CDR3 is TGTGCCAGCAGCTGGAGGGGCACTGAAGCTTTCTTT. Protein: CASSWRGTEAFF.